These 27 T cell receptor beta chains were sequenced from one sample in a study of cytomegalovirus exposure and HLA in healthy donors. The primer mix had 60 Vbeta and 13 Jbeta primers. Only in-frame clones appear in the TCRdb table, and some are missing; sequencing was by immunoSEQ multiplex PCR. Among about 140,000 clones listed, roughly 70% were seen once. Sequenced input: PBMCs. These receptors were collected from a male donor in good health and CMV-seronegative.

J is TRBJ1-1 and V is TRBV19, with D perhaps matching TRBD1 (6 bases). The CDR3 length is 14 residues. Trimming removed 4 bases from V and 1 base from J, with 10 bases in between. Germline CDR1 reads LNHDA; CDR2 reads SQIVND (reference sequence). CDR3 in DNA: TGTGCCAGTAGTAAAGGACAGAAGAACACTGAAGCTTTCTTT. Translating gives CASSKGQKNTEAFF. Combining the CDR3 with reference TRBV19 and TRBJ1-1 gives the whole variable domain DGGITQSPKYLFRKEGQNVTLSCEQNLNHDAMYWYRQDPGQGLRLIYYSQIVNDFQKGDIAEGYSVSREKKESFPLTVTSAQKNPTAFYLCASSKGQKNTEAFFGQGTRLTVV.

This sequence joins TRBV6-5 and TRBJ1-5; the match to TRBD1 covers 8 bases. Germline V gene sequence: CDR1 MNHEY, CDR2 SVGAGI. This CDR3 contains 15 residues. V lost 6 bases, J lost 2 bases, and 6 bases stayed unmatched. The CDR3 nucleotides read TGTGCCAGCAGCCAGGGGGCGCGGGGCAATCAGCCCCAGCATTTT. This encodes CASSQGARGNQPQHF.

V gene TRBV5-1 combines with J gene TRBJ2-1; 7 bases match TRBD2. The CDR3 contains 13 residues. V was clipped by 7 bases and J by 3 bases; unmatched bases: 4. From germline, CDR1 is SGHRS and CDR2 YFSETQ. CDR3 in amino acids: CASGTSDYNEQFF. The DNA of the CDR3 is TGCGCCAGCGGTACTAGCGACTACAATGAGCAGTTCTTC.

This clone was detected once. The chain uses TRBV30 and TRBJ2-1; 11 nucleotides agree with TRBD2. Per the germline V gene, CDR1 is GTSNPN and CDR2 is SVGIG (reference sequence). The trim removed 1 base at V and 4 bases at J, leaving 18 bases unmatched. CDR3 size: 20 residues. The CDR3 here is CAWSAPPTSGIGDRYNEQFF. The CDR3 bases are TGTGCCTGGAGTGCCCCCCCGACTAGCGGGATAGGGGATAGGTACAATGAGCAGTTCTTC.

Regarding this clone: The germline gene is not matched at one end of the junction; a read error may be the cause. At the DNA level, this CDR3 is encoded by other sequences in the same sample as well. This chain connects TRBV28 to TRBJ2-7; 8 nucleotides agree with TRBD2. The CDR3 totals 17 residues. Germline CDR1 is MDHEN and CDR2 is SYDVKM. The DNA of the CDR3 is TGCGCCACCCATCTCGGGCGGGAGGTCGAAAGGCTTAGCGAGCAGTACTTC. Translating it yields CATHLGREVERLSEQYF.

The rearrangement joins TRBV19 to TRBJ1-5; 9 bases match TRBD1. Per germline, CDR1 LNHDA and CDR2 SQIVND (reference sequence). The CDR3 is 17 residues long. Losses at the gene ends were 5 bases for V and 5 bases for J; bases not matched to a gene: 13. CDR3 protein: CASSLYLDRGDDQPQHF. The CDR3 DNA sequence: TGTGCCAGTAGTCTCTATTTGGACAGGGGAGACGATCAGCCCCAGCATTTT.

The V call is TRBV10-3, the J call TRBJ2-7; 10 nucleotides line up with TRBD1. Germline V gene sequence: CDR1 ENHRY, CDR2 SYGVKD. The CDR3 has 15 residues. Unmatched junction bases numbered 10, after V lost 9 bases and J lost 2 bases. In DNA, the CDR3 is TGTGCCATTCAAGCCGGGACAGGGGAGGCCTACGAGCAGTACTTC. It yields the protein CAIQAGTGEAYEQYF.

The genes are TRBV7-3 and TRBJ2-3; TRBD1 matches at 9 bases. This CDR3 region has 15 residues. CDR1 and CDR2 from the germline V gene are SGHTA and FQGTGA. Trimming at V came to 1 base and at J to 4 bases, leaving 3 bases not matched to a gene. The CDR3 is CASSLRGQGADTQYF. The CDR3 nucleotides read TGTGCCAGCAGCTTAAGGGGACAGGGCGCAGATACGCAGTATTTT. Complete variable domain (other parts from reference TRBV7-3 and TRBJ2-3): GAGVSQTPSNKVTEKGKYVELRCDPISGHTALYWYRQSLGQGPEFLIYFQGTGAADDSGLPNDRFFAVRPEGSVSTLKIQRTERGDSAVYLCASSLRGQGADTQYFGPGTRLTVL.

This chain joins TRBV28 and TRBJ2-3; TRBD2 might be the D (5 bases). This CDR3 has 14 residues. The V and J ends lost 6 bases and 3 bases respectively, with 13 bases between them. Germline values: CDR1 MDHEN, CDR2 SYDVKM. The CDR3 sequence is CASSFLSGTDTQYF. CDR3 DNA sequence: TGTGCCAGCAGCTTTCTCTCGGGGACAGATACGCAGTATTTT.

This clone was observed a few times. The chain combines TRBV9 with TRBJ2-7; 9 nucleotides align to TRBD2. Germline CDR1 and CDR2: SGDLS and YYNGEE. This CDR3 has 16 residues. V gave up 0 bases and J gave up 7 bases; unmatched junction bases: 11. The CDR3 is CASSVDGLAGTGEQYF. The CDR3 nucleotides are TGTGCCAGCAGCGTAGACGGGCTAGCGGGAACAGGGGAGCAGTACTTC.

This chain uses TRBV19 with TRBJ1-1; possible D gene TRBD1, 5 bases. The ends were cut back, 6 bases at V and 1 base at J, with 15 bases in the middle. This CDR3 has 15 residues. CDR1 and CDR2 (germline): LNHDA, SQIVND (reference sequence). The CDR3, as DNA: TGTGCCAGTAGCTTAGGGGTTGGGCAGAACACTGAAGCTTTCTTT. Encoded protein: CASSLGVGQNTEAFF.

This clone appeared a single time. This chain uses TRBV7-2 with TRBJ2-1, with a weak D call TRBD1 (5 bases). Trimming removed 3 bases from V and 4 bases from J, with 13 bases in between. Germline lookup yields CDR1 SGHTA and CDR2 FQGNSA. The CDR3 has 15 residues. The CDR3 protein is CASSLVGVDYNEQFF. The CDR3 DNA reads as TGTGCCAGCAGCTTGGTAGGGGTAGATTACAATGAGCAGTTCTTC.

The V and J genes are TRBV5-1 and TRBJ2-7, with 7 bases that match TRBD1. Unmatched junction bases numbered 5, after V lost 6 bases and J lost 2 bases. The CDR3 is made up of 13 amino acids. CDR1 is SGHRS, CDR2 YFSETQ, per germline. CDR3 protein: CASTLGGPYEQYF. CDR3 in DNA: TGCGCCAGCACGCTAGGGGGCCCCTACGAGCAGTACTTC. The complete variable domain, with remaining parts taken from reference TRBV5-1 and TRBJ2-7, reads KAGVTQTPRYLIKTRGQQVTLSCSPISGHRSVSWYQQTPGQGLQFLFEYFSETQRNKGNFPGRFSGRQFSNSRSEMNVSTLELGDSALYLCASTLGGPYEQYFGPGTRLTVT.

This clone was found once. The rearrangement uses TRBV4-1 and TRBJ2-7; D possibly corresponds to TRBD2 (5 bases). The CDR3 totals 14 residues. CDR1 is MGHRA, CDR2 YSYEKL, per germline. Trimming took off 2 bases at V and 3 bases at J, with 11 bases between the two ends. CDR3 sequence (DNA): TGCGCCAGCAGCCAACAAGAGCGGATCTACGAGCAGTACTTC. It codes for CASSQQERIYEQYF.

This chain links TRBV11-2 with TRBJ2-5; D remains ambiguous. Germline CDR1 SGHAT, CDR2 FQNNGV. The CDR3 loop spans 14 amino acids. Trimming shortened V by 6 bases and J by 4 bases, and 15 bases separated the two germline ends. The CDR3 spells CASSPPNGGETQYF. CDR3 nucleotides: TGTGCCAGCAGTCCGCCCAACGGCGGAGAGACCCAGTACTTC. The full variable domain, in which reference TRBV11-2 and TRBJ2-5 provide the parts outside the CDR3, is EAGVAQSPRYKIIEKRQSVAFWCNPISGHATLYWYQQILGQGPKLLIQFQNNGVVDDSQLPKDRFSAERLKGVDSTLKIQPAKLEDSAVYLCASSPPNGGETQYFGPGTRLLVL.

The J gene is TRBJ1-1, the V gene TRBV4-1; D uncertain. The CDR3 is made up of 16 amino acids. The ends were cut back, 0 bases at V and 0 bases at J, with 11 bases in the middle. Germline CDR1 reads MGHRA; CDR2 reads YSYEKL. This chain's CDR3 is CASSQDHRVMNTEAFF. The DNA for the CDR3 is TGCGCCAGCAGCCAAGATCATCGGGTAATGAACACTGAAGCTTTCTTT.

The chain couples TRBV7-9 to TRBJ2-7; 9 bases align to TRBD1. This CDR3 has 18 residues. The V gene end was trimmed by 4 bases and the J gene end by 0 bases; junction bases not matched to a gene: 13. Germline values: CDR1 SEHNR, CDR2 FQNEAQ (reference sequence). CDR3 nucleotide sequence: TGTGCCAGCAGCTCACCGGGACAGGGATTTTCCTCCTCCTACGAGCAGTACTTC. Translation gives CASSSPGQGFSSSYEQYF. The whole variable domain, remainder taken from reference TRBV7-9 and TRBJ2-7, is DTGVSQNPRHKITKRGQNVTFRCDPISEHNRLYWYRQTLGQGPEFLTYFQNEAQLEKSRLLSDRFSAERPKGSFSTLEIQRTEQGDSAMYLCASSSPGQGFSSSYEQYFGPGTRLTVT.

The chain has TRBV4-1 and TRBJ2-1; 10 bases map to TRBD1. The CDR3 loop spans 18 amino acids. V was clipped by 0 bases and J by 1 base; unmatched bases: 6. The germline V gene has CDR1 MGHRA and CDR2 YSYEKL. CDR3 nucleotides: TGCGCCAGCAGCCAAGATCGTCGGACAGGGGGGTCCTACAATGAGCAGTTCTTC. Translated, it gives CASSQDRRTGGSYNEQFF.

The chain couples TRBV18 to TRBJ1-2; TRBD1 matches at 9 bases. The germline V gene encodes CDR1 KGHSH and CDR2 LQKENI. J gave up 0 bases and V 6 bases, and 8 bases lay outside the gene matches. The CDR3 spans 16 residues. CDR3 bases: TGTGCCAGCTCCGGGGACAGGGCCCTACCTAACTATGGCTACACCTTC. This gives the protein CASSGDRALPNYGYTF.

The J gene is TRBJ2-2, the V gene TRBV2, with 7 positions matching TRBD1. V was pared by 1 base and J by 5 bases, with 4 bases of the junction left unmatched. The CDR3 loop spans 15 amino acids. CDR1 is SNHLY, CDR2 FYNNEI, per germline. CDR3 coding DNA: TGTGCCAGCAGTGAAGTAGAGGGGGCTACCGGGGAGCTGTTTTTT. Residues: CASSEVEGATGELFF.

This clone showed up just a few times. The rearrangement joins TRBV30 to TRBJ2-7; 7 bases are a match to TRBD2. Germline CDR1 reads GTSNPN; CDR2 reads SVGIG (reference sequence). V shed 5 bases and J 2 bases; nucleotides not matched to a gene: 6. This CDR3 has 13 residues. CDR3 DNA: TGTGCCTGGCGTCTGGGGGGGACCTACGAGCAGTACTTC. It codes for CAWRLGGTYEQYF.

CDR3 in DNA: TGTGCCACCTCCTGGGACAGGGATAACTATGGCTACACCTTC. Protein product: CATSWDRDNYGYTF. The chain couples TRBV6-6 to TRBJ1-2, with TRBD1 identical over 9 bases. This CDR3 is built from 14 residues. The junction had 7 bases not matched to a gene; V was cut back by 10 bases and J by 1 base. Germline loops: CDR1 MNHNY, CDR2 SVGAGI (reference sequence).

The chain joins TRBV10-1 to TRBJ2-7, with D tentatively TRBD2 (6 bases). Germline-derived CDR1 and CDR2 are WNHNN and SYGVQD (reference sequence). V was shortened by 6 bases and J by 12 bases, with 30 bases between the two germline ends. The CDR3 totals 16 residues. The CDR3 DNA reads TGCGCCAGCAGCCCAGCGGGCAGTCCGTTATCGGGGATACGGTACTTC. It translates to CASSPAGSPLSGIRYF.

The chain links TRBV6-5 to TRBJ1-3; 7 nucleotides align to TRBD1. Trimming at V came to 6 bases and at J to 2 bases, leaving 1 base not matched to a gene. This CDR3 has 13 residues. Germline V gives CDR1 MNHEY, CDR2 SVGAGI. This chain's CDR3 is CASRGGTGNTIYF. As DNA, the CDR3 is TGTGCCAGCAGAGGGGGCACTGGAAACACCATATATTTT.

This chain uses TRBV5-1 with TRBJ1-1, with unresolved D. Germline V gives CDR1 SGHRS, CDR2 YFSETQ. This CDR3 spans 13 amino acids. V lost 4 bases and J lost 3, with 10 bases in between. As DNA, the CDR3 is TGCGCCAGCAGCCCCCAAGAGGACACTGAAGCTTTCTTT. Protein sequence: CASSPQEDTEAFF.

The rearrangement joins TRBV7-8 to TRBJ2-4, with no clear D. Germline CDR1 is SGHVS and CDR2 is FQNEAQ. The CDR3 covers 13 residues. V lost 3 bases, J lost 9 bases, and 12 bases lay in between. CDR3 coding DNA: TGTGCCAGCAGCTTCTCTACCGCCGGCATTCAGTACTTC. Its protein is CASSFSTAGIQYF.

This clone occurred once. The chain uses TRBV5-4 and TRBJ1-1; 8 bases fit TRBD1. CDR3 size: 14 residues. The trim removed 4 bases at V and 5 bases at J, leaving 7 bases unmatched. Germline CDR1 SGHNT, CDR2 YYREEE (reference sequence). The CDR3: CASSAKTGVTEAFF. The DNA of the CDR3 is TGTGCCAGCAGCGCGAAGACAGGGGTAACTGAAGCTTTCTTT.